What follows are 10 T cell receptor beta chains derived from one specimen sequenced in a study of blood T cell repertoires in COVID-19. This table comes from immunoSEQ multiplex PCR, and its TCRdb copy is limited to in-frame clones, with some not included. The top ten hold 3.5% to 4.5% of the sample, which has roughly 180,000 clones, around 88% seen once. The sequenced sample was peripheral blood. The receptors derive from a woman under 40 with acute or convalescent COVID-19.

This clone was recorded once. This CDR3 reads CASSTGQGAFNEQFF. The CDR3, as DNA: TGTGCCAGTAGTACGGGACAGGGGGCCTTCAATGAGCAGTTCTTC. The J gene is TRBJ2-1, the V gene TRBV19; 12 bases map to TRBD1. J lost 6 bases, V lost 4 bases, and 4 bases had no gene match. CDR1 and CDR2 (germline): LNHDA, SQIVND (reference sequence). This CDR3 has 15 residues.

The genes are TRBV27 and TRBJ1-2; D gene uncertain. CDR3 length equals 13 residues. Germline V lookup: CDR1 MNHEY, CDR2 SMNVEV (reference sequence). V was trimmed by 0 bases and J by 8 bases, leaving 10 bases between them. CDR3 nucleotides: TGTGCCAGCAGTTTATCCCGGTCCTCGGGCTACACCTTC. Translation gives CASSLSRSSGYTF.

The chain carries TRBV19 and TRBJ2-5; 8 nucleotides line up with TRBD2. J lost 5 bases, V lost 5 bases, and 7 bases had no gene match. CDR3 length: 14 amino acids. Per the germline V gene, CDR1 is LNHDA and CDR2 is SQIVND (reference sequence). CDR3 in DNA: TGTGCCAGTAGTTTAAGCGGGAGAGAGGAGACCCAGTACTTC. Amino acid sequence: CASSLSGREETQYF.

The V call is TRBV5-6, the J call TRBJ2-3; 10 nucleotides match TRBD2. The CDR3 length is 16 residues. V lost 4 bases to trimming and J lost 4 bases; unmatched junction nucleotides: 9. CDR1 and CDR2 (germline): SGHDT, YYEEEE. CDR3 sequence (DNA): TGTGCCAGCAGCCTTGGGCTAGCGGGAGAGGCAGATACGCAGTATTTT. Encoded protein: CASSLGLAGEADTQYF.

This sequence joins TRBV7-9 and TRBJ2-3, with 8 nucleotides matching TRBD2. From germline, CDR1 is SEHNR and CDR2 FQNEAQ (reference sequence). V lost 5 bases and J lost 5; bases outside the gene matches: 9. This CDR3 has 15 amino acids. The CDR3 region is CASSRGGTRVDTQYF. DNA of the CDR3: TGTGCCAGCAGCCGCGGAGGGACTAGGGTAGATACGCAGTATTTT.

A few counts support this clone. J is TRBJ1-1 and V is TRBV7-2; D is unclear. The CDR3 is 13 amino acids. CDR1 is SGHTA, CDR2 FQGNSA, per germline. V shed 1 base and J shed 4 bases, with 7 bases lying between them. The CDR3 loop reads CASSLVLFTEAFF. DNA of the CDR3: TGTGCCAGCAGCTTAGTCCTATTCACTGAAGCTTTCTTT.

The rearrangement links TRBV3-1 (or the pseudogene TRBV3-2) to TRBJ2-3; 7 positions match TRBD2. Unmatched junction bases numbered 4, after V lost 1 base and J lost 6 bases. The CDR3 is 14 residues long. Per germline, CDR1 LGHDT and CDR2 YNNKEL (reference sequence). This CDR3 reads CASSQGAGVDTQYF. CDR3 DNA: TGTGCCAGCAGCCAAGGGGCGGGAGTGGATACGCAGTATTTT.

The rearrangement uses TRBV7-2 and TRBJ2-7, with 7 bases aligning to TRBD2. CDR3 length: 15 amino acids. V lost 6 bases to trimming and J lost 4 bases; unmatched junction nucleotides: 12. The germline V gene encodes CDR1 SGHTA and CDR2 FQGNSA. The CDR3 spells CASRRTGTTFYEQYF. The CDR3 region has the DNA TGTGCCAGCAGACGAACCGGGACTACTTTTTACGAGCAGTACTTC.

This clone has a single count. The chain is built from TRBV28 and TRBJ2-7; 9 nucleotides agree with TRBD2. Trimming cost V 4 bases and J 3 bases; bases outside gene matches: 7. This CDR3 has 15 amino acids. Per germline, CDR1 MDHEN and CDR2 SYDVKM. The CDR3 is CASSSLAGAGYEQYF. Here the CDR3 DNA reads TGTGCCAGCAGTTCCTTAGCGGGAGCGGGCTACGAGCAGTACTTC.

In the case of this clone: At one boundary the junction diverges from the germline segment, which might be a read error. The gene calls are TRBV25-1 and TRBJ2-7; tentative D call: TRBD1 (5 bases). Germline V CDR1 and CDR2: MGHDK, SYGVNS. This CDR3 comprises 13 residues. The CDR3 DNA sequence: TGTGCCAGCAGTCCGAATCCGTCAGGGCTCCTCCTTTTC. Amino acids: CASSPNPSGLLLF.